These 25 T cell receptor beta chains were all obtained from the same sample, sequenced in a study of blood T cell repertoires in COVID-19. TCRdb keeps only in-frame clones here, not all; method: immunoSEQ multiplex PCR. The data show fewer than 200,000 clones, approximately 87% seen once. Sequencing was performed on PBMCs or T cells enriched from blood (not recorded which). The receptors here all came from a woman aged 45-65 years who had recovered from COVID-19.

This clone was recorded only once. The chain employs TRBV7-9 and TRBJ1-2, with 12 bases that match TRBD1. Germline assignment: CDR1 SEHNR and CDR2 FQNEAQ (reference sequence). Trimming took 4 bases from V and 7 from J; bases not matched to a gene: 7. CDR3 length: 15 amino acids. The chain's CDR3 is CASSSPGQGAGGYTF. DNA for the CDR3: TGTGCCAGCAGCTCCCCGGGACAGGGGGCGGGTGGCTACACCTTC.

The CDR3 spells CASRMDRATEAFF. In DNA form, the CDR3 reads TGTGCCAGCAGGATGGACAGGGCCACTGAAGCTTTCTTT. The chain combines TRBV6-5 with TRBJ1-1, with TRBD1 matching over 8 bases. Germline trimming cut 6 bases from V and 4 bases from J; bases unmatched to any gene: 4. Germline CDR1 is MNHEY and CDR2 is SVGAGI. CDR3 length: 13 amino acids.

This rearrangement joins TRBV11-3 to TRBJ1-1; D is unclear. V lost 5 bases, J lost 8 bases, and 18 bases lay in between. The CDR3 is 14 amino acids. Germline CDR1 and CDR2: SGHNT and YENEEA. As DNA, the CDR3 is TGTGCCAGCAGCCCGAAGCGGGGAGTGCGGGAAGCTTTCTTT. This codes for CASSPKRGVREAFF. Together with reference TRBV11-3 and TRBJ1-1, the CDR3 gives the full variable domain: EAGVVQSPRYKIIEKKQPVAFWCNPISGHNTLYWYLQNLGQGPELLIRYENEEAVDDSQLPKDRFSAERLKGVDSTLKIQPAELGDSAVYLCASSPKRGVREAFFGQGTRLTVV.

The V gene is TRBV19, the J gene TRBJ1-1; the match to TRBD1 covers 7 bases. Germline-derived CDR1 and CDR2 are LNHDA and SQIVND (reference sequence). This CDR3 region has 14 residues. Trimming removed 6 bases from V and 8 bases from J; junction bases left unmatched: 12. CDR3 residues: CASSPGTAAPEAFF. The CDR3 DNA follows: TGTGCCAGTAGCCCTGGGACAGCAGCGCCGGAAGCTTTCTTT.

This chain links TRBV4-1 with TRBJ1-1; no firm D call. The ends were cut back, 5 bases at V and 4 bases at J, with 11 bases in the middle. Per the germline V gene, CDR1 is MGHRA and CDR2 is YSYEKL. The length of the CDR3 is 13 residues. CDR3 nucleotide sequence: TGCGCCAGCAGCTTTACAGTGTTCACTGAAGCTTTCTTT. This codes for CASSFTVFTEAFF.

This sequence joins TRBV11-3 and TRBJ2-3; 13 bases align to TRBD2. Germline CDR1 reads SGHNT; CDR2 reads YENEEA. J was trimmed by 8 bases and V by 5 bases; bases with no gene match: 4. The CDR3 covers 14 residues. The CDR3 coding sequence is TGTGCCAGCAGCCCGGGGACTAGCGGGGCTACGCAGTATTTT. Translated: CASSPGTSGATQYF.

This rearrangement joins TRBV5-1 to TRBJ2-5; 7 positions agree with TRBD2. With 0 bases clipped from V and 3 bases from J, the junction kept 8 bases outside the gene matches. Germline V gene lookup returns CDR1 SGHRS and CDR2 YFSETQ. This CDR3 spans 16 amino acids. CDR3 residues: CASSLAFGLAEETQYF. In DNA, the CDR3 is TGCGCCAGCAGCTTGGCCTTTGGGCTAGCGGAAGAGACCCAGTACTTC.

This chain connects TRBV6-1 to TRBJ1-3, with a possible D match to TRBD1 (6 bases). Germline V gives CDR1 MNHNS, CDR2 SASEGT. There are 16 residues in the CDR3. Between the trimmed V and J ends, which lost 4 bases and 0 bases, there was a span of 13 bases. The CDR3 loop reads CASSGTATVSGNTIYF. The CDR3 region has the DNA TGTGCCAGCAGTGGGACAGCTACTGTCTCTGGAAACACCATATATTTT.

CDR3 sequence reads: CASSFGQNYGYTF. The DNA of the CDR3 is TGTGCCAGCAGTTTCGGACAGAACTATGGCTACACCTTC. This chain uses TRBV27 with TRBJ1-2, with a possible D match to TRBD1 (6 bases). Germline CDR1 is MNHEY and CDR2 is SMNVEV (reference sequence). The CDR3 contains 13 residues. The V end lost 3 bases, the J end lost 2 bases, and 7 bases lay between the germline ends.

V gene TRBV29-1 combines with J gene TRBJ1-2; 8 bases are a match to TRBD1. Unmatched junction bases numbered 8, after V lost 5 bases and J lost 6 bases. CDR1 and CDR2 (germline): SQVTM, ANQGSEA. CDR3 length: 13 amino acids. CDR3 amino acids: CSVSRGHTDGYTF. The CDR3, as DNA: TGCAGCGTTTCCAGGGGGCACACTGATGGCTACACCTTC. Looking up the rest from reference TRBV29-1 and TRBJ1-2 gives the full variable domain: SAVISQKPSRDICQRGTSLTIQCQVDSQVTMMFWYRQQPGQSLTLIATANQGSEATYESGFVIDKFPISRPNLTFSTLTVSNMSPEDSSIYLCSVSRGHTDGYTFGSGTRLTVV.

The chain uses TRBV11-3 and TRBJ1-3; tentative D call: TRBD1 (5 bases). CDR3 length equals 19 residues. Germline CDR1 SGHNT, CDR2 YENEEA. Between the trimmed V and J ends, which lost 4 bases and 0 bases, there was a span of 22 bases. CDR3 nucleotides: TGTGCCAGCAGCTCTCATATCTACAAGGACACCGTCTCTGGAAACACCATATATTTT. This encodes CASSSHIYKDTVSGNTIYF.

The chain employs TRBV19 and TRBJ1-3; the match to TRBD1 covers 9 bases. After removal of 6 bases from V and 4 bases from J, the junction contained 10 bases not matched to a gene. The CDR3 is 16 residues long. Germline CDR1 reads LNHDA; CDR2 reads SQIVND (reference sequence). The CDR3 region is CASSPLGQGDGNTIYF. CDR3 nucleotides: TGTGCCAGTAGCCCCTTGGGACAGGGAGACGGAAACACCATATATTTT.

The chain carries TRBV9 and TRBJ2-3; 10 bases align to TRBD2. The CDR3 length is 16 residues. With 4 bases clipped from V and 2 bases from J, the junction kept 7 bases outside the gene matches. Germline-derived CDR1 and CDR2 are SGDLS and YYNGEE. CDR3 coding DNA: TGTGCCAGCAGCCCCACTAGCGGGGCACTCACAGATACGCAGTATTTT. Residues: CASSPTSGALTDTQYF. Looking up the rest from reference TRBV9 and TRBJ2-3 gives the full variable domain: DSGVTQTPKHLITATGQRVTLRCSPRSGDLSVYWYQQSLDQGLQFLIQYYNGEERAKGNILERFSAQQFPDLHSELNLSSLELGDSALYFCASSPTSGALTDTQYFGPGTRLTVL.

CDR3 DNA sequence: TGCAGTGCTAGTCCGGCGGGGGCGACGGGTCAGCCCCAGCATTTT. It is translated as CSASPAGATGQPQHF. The chain uses TRBV20-1 and TRBJ1-5; tentatively, D is TRBD1 (6 bases). CDR3 size: 15 residues. V dropped 3 bases and J dropped 6 bases, with 18 bases sitting between them. Germline CDR1 DFQATT, CDR2 SNEGSKA (reference sequence).

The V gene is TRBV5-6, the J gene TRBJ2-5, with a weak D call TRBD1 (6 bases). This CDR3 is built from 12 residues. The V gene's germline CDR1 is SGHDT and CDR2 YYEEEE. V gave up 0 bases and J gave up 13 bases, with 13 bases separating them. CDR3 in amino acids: CASSLAATGRYF. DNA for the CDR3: TGTGCCAGCAGCTTGGCCGCTACAGGGAGGTACTTC. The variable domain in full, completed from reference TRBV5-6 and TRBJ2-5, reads DAGVTQSPTHLIKTRGQQVTLRCSPKSGHDTVSWYQQALGQGPQFIFQYYEEEERQRGNFPDRFSGHQFPNYSSELNVNALLLGDSALYLCASSLAATGRYFGPGTRLLVL.

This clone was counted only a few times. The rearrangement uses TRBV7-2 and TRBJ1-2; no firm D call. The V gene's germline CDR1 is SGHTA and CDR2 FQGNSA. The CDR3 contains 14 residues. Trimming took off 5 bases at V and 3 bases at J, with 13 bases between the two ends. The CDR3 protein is CASSPAKRDYGYTF. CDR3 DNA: TGTGCCAGCAGCCCGGCCAAGAGGGACTATGGCTACACCTTC.

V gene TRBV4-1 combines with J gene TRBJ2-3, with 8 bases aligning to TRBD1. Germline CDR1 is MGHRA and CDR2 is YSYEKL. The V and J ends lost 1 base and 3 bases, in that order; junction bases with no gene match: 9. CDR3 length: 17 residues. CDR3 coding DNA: TGCGCCAGCAGCCAAGCGTGGGGACAGGCCCAAACAGATACGCAGTATTTT. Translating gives CASSQAWGQAQTDTQYF.

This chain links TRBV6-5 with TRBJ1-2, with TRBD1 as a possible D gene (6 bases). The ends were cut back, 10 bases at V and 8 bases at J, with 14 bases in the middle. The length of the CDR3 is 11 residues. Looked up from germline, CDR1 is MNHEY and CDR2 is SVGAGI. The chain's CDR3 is CATSKRGGYTF. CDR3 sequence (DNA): TGTGCCACCTCAAAGAGGGGGGGCTACACCTTC.

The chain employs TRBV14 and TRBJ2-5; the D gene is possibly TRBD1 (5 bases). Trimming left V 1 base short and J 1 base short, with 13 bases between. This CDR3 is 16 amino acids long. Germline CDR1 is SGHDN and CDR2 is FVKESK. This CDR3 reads CASSQGLGLGQETQYF. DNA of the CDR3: TGTGCCAGCAGCCAAGGACTGGGGCTGGGCCAAGAGACCCAGTACTTC.

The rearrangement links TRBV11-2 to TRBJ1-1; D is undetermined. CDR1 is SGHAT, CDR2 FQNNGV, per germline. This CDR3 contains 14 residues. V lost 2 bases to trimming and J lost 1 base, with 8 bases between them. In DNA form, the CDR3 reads TGTGCCAGCAGCTTATGGGCAGGGAACACTGAAGCTTTCTTT. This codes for CASSLWAGNTEAFF. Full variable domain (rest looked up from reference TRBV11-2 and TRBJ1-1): EAGVAQSPRYKIIEKRQSVAFWCNPISGHATLYWYQQILGQGPKLLIQFQNNGVVDDSQLPKDRFSAERLKGVDSTLKIQPAKLEDSAVYLCASSLWAGNTEAFFGQGTRLTVV.

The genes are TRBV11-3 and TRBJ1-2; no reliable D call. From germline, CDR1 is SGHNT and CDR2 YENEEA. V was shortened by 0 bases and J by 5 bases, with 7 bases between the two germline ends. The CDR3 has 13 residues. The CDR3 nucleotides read TGTGCCAGCAGCTTAGACAACTCATATGGCTACACCTTC. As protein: CASSLDNSYGYTF.

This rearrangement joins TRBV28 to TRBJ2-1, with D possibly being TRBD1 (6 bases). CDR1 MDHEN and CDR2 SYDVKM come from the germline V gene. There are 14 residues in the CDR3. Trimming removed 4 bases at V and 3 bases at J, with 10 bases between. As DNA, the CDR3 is TGTGCCAGCAGTTCCCGGACAGACTACAATGAGCAGTTCTTC. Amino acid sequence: CASSSRTDYNEQFF.

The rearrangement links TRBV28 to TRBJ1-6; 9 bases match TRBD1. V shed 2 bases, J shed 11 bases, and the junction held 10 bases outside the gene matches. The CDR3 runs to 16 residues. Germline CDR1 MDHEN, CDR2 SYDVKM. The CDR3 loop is CASSLGGQGGRPPLHF. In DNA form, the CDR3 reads TGTGCCAGCAGTTTAGGGGGACAGGGAGGACGACCACCCCTCCACTTT.

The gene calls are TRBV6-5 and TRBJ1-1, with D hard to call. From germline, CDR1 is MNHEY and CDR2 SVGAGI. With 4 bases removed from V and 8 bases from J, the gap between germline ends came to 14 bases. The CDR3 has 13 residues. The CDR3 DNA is TGTGCCAGCAGTTCCCCCGGGGTTAGGGAAGCTTTCTTT. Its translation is CASSSPGVREAFF.

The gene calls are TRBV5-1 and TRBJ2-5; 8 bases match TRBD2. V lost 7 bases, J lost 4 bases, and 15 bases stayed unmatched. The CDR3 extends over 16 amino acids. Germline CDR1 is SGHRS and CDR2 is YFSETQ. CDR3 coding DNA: TGCGCCAGCTCCACTCCTTCCCCGGGGGGGGGAGAGACCCAGTACTTC. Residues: CASSTPSPGGGETQYF.